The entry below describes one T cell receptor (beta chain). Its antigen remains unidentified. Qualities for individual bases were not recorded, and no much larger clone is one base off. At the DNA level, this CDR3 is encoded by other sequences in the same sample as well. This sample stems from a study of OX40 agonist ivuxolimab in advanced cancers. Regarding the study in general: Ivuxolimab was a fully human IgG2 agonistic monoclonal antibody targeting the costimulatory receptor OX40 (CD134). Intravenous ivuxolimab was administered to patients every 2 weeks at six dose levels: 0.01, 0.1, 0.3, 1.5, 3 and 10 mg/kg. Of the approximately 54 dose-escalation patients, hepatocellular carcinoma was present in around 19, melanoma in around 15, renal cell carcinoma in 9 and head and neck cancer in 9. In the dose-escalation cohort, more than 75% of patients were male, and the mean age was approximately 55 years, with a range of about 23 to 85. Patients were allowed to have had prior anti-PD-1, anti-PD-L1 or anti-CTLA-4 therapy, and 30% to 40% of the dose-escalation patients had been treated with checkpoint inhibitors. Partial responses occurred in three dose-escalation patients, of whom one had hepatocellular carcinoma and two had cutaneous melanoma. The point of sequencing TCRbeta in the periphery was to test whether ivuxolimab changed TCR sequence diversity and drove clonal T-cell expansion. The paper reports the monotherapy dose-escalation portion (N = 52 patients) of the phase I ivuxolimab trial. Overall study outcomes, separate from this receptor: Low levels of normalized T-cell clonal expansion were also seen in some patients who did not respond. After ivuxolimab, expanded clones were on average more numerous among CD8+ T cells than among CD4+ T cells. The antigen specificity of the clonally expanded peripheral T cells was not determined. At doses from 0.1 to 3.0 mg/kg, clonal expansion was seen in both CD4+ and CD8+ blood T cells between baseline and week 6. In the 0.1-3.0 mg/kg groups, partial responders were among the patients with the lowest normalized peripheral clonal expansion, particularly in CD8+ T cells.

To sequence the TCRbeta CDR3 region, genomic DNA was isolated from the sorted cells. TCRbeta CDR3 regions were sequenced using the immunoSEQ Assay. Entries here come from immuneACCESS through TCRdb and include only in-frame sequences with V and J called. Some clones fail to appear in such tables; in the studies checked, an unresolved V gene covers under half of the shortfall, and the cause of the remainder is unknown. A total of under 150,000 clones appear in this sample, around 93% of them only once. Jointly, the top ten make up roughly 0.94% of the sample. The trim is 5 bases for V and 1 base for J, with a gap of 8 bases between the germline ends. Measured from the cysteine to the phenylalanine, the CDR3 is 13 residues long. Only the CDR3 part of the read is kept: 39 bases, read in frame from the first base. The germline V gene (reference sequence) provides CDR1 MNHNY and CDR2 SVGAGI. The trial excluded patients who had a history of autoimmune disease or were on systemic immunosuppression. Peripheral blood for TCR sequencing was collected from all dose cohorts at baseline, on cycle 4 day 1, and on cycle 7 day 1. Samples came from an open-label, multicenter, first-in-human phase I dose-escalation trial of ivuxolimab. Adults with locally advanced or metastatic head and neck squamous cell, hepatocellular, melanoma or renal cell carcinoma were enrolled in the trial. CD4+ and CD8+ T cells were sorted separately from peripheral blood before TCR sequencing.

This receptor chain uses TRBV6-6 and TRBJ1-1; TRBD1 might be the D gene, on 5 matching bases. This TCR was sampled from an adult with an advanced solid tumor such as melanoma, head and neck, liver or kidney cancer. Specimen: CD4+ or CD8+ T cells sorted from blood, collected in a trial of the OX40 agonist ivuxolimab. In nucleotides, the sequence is TGTGCCAGCAGTAGCCAGGGGAACACTGAAGCTTTCTTT. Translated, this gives CASSSQGNTEAFF.